The clone carrying this TCR beta chain was detected ten times or more. Germline V gives CDR1 SGHRS, CDR2 YFSETQ. The CDR3 extends over 15 amino acids. Trimming took off 0 bases at V and 2 bases at J, with 10 bases between the two ends. The data belong to a study of blood T cells in healthy people across ages. A sample-barcoded 5' primer and a J-beta primer mix were used in a second PCR of roughly 6 to 12 cycles. In TCRdb, the 5' RACE reads were re-called with MiXCR into one record per CDR3 protein. In the table there are around 1.5 million distinct CDR3 sequences, roughly 32% of which are singletons. The chain recombines TRBV5-1 with TRBJ2-3; D uncertain. Sequencing was performed on blood. The TCR sequence derives from a woman aged 25 to 39 in good health. The CDR3 DNA sequence: TGCGCCAGCAGCTTGGAAGGCGGAATCACAGATACGCAGTATTTT. The encoded protein is CASSLEGGITDTQYF.